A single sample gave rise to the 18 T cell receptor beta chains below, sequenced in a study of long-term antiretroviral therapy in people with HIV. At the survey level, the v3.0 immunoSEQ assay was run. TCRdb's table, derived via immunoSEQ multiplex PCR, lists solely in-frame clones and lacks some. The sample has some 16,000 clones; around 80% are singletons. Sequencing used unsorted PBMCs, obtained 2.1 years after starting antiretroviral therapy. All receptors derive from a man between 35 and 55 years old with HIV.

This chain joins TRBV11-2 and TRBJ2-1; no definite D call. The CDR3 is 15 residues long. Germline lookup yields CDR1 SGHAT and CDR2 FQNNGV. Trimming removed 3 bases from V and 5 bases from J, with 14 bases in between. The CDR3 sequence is CASSFHLLKDNEQFF. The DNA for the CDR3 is TGTGCCAGCAGCTTTCATTTACTAAAGGACAATGAGCAGTTCTTC.

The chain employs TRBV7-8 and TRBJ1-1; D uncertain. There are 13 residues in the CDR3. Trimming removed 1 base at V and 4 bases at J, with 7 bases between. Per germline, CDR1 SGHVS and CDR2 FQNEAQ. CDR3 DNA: TGTGCCAGCAGCTTAGTACCGGTCACTGAAGCTTTCTTT. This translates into CASSLVPVTEAFF.

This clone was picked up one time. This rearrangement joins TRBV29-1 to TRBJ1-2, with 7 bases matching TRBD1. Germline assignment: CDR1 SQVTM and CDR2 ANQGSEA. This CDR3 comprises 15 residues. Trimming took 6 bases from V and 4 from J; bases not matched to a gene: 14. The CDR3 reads CSVPHPGGTLYGYTF. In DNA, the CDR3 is TGCAGCGTCCCACACCCAGGGGGAACACTCTATGGCTACACCTTC.

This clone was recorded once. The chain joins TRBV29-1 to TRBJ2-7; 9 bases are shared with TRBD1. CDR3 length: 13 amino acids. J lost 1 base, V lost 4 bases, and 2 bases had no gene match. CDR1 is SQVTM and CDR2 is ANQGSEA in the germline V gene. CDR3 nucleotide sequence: TGCAGCGTTGGGGACAGGGTGTCCTACGAGCAGTACTTC. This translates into CSVGDRVSYEQYF.

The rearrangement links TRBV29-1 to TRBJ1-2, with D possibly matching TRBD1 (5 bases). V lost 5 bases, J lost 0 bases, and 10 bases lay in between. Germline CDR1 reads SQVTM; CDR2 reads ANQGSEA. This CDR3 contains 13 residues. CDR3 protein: CSVTGSANYGYTF. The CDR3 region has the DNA TGCAGCGTTACAGGTTCAGCTAACTATGGCTACACCTTC.

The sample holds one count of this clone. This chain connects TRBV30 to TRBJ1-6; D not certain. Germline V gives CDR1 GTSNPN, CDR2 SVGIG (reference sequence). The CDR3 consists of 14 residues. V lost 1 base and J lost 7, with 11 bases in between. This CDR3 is CAWSGYGTNSPLHF. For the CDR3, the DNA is TGTGCCTGGAGTGGGTACGGAACAAATTCACCCCTCCACTTT.

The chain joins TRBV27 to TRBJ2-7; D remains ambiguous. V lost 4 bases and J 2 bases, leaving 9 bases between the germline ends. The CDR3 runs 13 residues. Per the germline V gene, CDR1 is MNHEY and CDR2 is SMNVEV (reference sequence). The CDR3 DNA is TGTGCCAGCAGTTGGACGCCTACCTACGAGCAGTACTTC. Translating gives CASSWTPTYEQYF.

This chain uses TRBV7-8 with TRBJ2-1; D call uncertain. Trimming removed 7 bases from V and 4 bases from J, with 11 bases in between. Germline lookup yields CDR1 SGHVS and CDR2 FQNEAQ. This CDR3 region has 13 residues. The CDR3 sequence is CASTHPEYNEQFF. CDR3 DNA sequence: TGTGCCAGCACCCACCCCGAGTACAATGAGCAGTTCTTC.

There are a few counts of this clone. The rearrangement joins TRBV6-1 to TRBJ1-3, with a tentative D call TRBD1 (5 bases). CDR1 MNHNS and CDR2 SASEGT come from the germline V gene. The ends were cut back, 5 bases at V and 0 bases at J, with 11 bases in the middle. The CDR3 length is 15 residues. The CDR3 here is CASSISGFSGNTIYF. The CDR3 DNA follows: TGTGCCAGCAGTATTTCAGGGTTCTCTGGAAACACCATATATTTT.

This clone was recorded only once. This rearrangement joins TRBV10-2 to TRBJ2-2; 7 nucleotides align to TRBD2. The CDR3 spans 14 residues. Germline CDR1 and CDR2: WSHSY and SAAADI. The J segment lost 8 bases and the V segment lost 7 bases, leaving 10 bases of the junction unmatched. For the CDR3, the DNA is TGCGCCAGCACCCGAAACACGGGGGGAGGGGAGCTGTTTTTT. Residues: CASTRNTGGGELFF.

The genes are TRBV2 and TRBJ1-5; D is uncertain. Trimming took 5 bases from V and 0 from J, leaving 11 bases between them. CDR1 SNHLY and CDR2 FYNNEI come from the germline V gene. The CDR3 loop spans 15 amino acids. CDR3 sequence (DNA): TGTGCCAGCAGTACACAGAATTATAGCAATCAGCCCCAGCATTTT. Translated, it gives CASSTQNYSNQPQHF.

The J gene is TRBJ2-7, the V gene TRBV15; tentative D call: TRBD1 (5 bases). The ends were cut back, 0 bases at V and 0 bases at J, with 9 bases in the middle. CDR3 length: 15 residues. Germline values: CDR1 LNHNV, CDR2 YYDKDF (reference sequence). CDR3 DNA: TGTGCCACCAGCAGAGATTGGGGCAGCTCCTACGAGCAGTACTTC. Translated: CATSRDWGSSYEQYF.

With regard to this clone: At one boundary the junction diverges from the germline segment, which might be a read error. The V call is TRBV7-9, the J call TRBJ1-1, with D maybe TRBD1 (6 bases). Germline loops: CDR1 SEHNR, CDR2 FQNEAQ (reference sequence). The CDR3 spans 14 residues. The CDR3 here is CASSLINRDTEAFF. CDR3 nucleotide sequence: TGTGCCAGCAGCTTAATTAACCGGGACACAGAAGCTTTCTTT.

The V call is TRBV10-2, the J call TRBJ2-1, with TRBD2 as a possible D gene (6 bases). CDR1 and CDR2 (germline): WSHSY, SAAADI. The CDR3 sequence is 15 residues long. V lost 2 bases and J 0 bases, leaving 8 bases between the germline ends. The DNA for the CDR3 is TGCGCCAGCAGTGAGGCGGGGAGCTCCTACAATGAGCAGTTCTTC. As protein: CASSEAGSSYNEQFF.

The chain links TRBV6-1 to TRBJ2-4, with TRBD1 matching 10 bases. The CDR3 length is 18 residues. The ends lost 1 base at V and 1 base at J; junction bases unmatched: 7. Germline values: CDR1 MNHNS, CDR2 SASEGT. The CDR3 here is CASSEGTGGSTAKNIQYF. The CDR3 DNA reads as TGTGCCAGCAGTGAAGGGACAGGGGGATCTACGGCCAAAAACATTCAGTACTTC.

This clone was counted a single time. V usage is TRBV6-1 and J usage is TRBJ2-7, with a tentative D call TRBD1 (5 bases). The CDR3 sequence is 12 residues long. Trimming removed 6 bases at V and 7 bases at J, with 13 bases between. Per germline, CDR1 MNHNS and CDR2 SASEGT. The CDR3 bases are TGTGCCAGCAGAACAGGAACCCTGGAGCAGTACTTC. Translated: CASRTGTLEQYF.

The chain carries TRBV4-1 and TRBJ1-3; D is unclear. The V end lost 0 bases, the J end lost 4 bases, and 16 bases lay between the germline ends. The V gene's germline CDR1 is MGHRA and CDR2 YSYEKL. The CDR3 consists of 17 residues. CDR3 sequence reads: CASSQDGSLRYGNTIYF. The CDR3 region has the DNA TGCGCCAGCAGCCAAGATGGAAGCCTCCGCTACGGAAACACCATATATTTT.

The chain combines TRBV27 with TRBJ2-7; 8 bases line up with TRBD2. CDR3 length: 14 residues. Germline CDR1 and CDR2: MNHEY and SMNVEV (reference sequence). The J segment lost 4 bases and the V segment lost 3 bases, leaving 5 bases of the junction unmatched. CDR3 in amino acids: CASSLRGAAYEQYF. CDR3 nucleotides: TGTGCCAGCAGTTTGCGGGGGGCGGCATACGAGCAGTACTTC.